Sequencing of this T cell receptor (beta chain) was carried out in a study of regulatory T cells in long-lasting Graves disease. The CDR3 covers 16 residues. Trimming removed 0 bases from V and 4 bases from J, with 16 bases in between. Per germline, CDR1 SGHRS and CDR2 YFSETQ. Building of the TCR beta libraries involved iRepertoire HTBI primers and Arm-PCR of CDR3 regions. TCRdb reprocessed the multiplex PCR reads via MiXCR and lists one record per CDR3 protein. In the table there are about 340,000 distinct CDR3 sequences, around a fifth of which are singletons. Time point denoted: persistent/refractory GD, antithyroid drugs over 5 years with positive TRAb. The TCR library used RNA extracted from PBMCs.

The sequence was collected from a female donor with Graves disease. This specimen was peripheral blood mononuclear cells (PBMCs), taken when the disease was refractory, from a patient treated with antithyroid drugs. The V and J genes are TRBV5-1 and TRBJ1-1; D call uncertain. CDR3 residues: CASSLAAAQSVTEAFF. The CDR3 region has the DNA TGCGCCAGCAGCTTGGCCGCGGCACAGTCGGTCACTGAAGCTTTCTTT.